This TCR beta chain is drawn from a study of cytomegalovirus exposure and HLA in healthy donors. The sample holds a few counts of this clone. Trimming took 2 bases from V and 9 from J; bases not matched to a gene: 8. Germline V gene lookup returns CDR1 ENHRY and CDR2 SYGVKD. CDR3 length equals 16 residues. The PCR had 60 Vbeta and 13 Jbeta primers. The protocol was immunoSEQ multiplex PCR, while the TCRdb copy is restricted to in-frame clones and leaves out a portion. The sample has under 130,000 clones, 60% to 70% seen once. Sequences were obtained from PBMCs. The receptor was isolated from a woman between 45 and 65 years old in good health and CMV-seronegative. The rearrangement links TRBV10-3 to TRBJ1-6; 9 positions agree with TRBD1. CDR3 region: CAISERSGTGTSPLHF. CDR3 coding DNA: TGTGCCATCAGTGAGCGCTCCGGGACAGGGACTTCACCCCTCCACTTT.